Each of the 28 T cell receptor beta chains below was sequenced from the same sample in a study of cytomegalovirus exposure and HLA in healthy donors (dated by TCRdb to 2016 to 2017). Libraries were prepared through the immunoSEQ multiplex PCR assay. A mixture of 60 forward primers for TCR Vbeta segments and 13 reverse primers for TCR Jbeta segments was used in the multiplex PCR. Not all clones reach the TCRdb copy of this immuneACCESS table, which keeps in-frame sequences only. Checked studies attribute under half of the gap to unresolved V genes and leave the rest unexplained. Counted in this sample were about 160,000 clones; around four fifths of them appeared once. The top ten hold 1.4% of the sample. The specimen sequenced was PBMCs. Receptors were obtained from a male donor in good health and CMV-seronegative.

The chain joins TRBV9 to TRBJ2-7, with TRBD1 matching 8 bases. The trim removed 0 bases at V and 3 bases at J, leaving 5 bases unmatched. This CDR3 is 15 amino acids long. CDR1 and CDR2 (germline): SGDLS, YYNGEE. The CDR3, as DNA: TGTGCCAGCAGCGTAGAGGGACAGGCTAGCTACGAGCAGTACTTC. It is translated as CASSVEGQASYEQYF.

The gene calls are TRBV9 and TRBJ2-3; 9 bases are shared with TRBD2. V shed 4 bases and J 0 bases; nucleotides not matched to a gene: 6. The germline gives CDR1 SGDLS, CDR2 YYNGEE. CDR3 size: 16 residues. This CDR3 reads CASSQRGVGSTDTQYF. The CDR3 DNA reads TGTGCCAGCAGCCAGCGGGGGGTAGGAAGCACAGATACGCAGTATTTT. The variable domain in full, completed from reference TRBV9 and TRBJ2-3, reads DSGVTQTPKHLITATGQRVTLRCSPRSGDLSVYWYQQSLDQGLQFLIQYYNGEERAKGNILERFSAQQFPDLHSELNLSSLELGDSALYFCASSQRGVGSTDTQYFGPGTRLTVL.

A remark on this clone: The junction does not match germline at one end; this may be a read error. V gene TRBV9 combines with J gene TRBJ1-2; 10 bases match TRBD1. Per germline, CDR1 SGDLS and CDR2 YYNGEE. The CDR3 length is 15 residues. The CDR3 is CASTLGTGANYGYTF. CDR3 sequence (DNA): TGTGCCAGCACCCTAGGGACAGGGGCTAATTATGGCTACACCTTC. The full variable domain, completed using reference TRBV9 and TRBJ1-2, is DSGVTQTPKHLITATGQRVTLRCSPRSGDLSVYWYQQSLDQGLQFLIQYYNGEERAKGNILERFSAQQFPDLHSELNLSSLELGDSALYFCASTLGTGANYGYTFGSGTRLTVV.

J is TRBJ2-2 and V is TRBV19; possible D gene TRBD1, 5 bases. The CDR3 length is 15 residues. Germline-derived CDR1 and CDR2 are LNHDA and SQIVND (reference sequence). V lost 3 bases and J 0 bases, leaving 8 bases between the germline ends. The CDR3 region has the DNA TGTGCCAGTAGTATGGAAGGGGCGAACACCGGGGAGCTGTTTTTT. Encoded protein: CASSMEGANTGELFF.

The chain uses TRBV29-1 and TRBJ2-7; 7 nucleotides line up with TRBD2. The CDR3 is made up of 14 amino acids. V lost 1 base to trimming and J lost 1 base; unmatched junction nucleotides: 4. From germline, CDR1 is SQVTM and CDR2 ANQGSEA. CDR3 sequence: CSVEAQGGSYEQYF. Written as DNA, the CDR3 is TGCAGCGTTGAAGCGCAGGGAGGGTCCTACGAGCAGTACTTC.

With respect to this clone: At one end the junction does not follow the germline gene, possibly because of a read error. J is TRBJ2-5 and V is TRBV6-5; 12 bases line up with TRBD1. The closer fit of TRBJ2-7 to the DNA end suggests the J call may be wrong. CDR3 size: 16 residues. The germline gives CDR1 MNHEY, CDR2 SVGAGI. For the CDR3, the DNA is TGTGTCAGCAGTTACTCGGGACAGGGGGCTGTACACGAGCAGTACTTC. The encoded protein is CVSSYSGQGAVHEQYF.

The chain is built from TRBV25-1 and TRBJ2-5; TRBD1 is a possible D gene (6 bases). V was clipped by 2 bases and J by 2 bases, with 12 bases between them. The V gene's germline CDR1 is MGHDK and CDR2 SYGVNS. There are 15 residues in the CDR3. The CDR3 nucleotides read TGTGCCAGCAGTGAACCCGACAGGAGACAAGAGACCCAGTACTTC. Protein product: CASSEPDRRQETQYF.

This clone is a singleton in its sample. The rearrangement uses TRBV29-1 and TRBJ1-5, with TRBD1 as a possible D gene (6 bases). The CDR3 totals 12 residues. Germline lookup yields CDR1 SQVTM and CDR2 ANQGSEA. V lost 4 bases to trimming and J lost 3 bases, with 7 bases between them. The CDR3 DNA reads TGCAGCGTTGCAGGGGACAATCAGCCCCAGCATTTT. Protein sequence: CSVAGDNQPQHF.

The rearrangement links TRBV5-6 to TRBJ2-1; 10 nucleotides agree with TRBD2. With V trimmed by 4 bases and J by 4 bases, 8 bases remained unmatched. Germline V gene lookup returns CDR1 SGHDT and CDR2 YYEEEE. The CDR3 covers 16 residues. CDR3 sequence (DNA): TGTGCCAGCAGCGGGCCGGGACTAGCGCGATACAATGAGCAGTTCTTC. Amino acid sequence: CASSGPGLARYNEQFF.

Of note for this clone: One junction end does not reproduce the germline sequence, and a read error may be involved. The V gene is TRBV7-7, the J gene TRBJ2-5; TRBD2 aligns across 7 bases. Germline-derived CDR1 and CDR2 are SSHAT and FNYEAQ (reference sequence). CDR3 size: 16 residues. The CDR3 DNA is TGTGCTAGCAGCTTAGGTACCGGCGGGGGACAAGAGACCCAGTACTTC. The encoded protein is CASSLGTGGGQETQYF.

Only one count was recorded for this clone. CDR3 region: CASSVGGDYPYNEQFF. The CDR3 DNA sequence: TGTGCCAGCAGCGTAGGGGGGGACTACCCTTACAATGAGCAGTTCTTC. This chain joins TRBV9 and TRBJ2-1, with 7 bases fitting TRBD2. The length of the CDR3 is 16 residues. Germline assignment: CDR1 SGDLS and CDR2 YYNGEE. V lost 0 bases and J lost 4; bases outside the gene matches: 7.

The V and J genes are TRBV12-5 and TRBJ1-5; D remains unclear. This CDR3 region has 13 residues. Germline V gene sequence: CDR1 LGHNT, CDR2 FRNRAP. V was clipped by 7 bases and J by 3 bases, with 10 bases between them. This CDR3 reads CASALESNQPQHF. The CDR3 DNA sequence: TGTGCTAGTGCCCTGGAGTCCAATCAGCCCCAGCATTTT. Using reference TRBV12-5 and TRBJ1-5 for the parts outside the CDR3, the full variable domain is DARVTQTPRHKVTEMGQEVTMRCQPILGHNTVFWYRQTMMQGLELLAYFRNRAPLDDSGMPKDRFSAEMPDATLATLKIQPSEPRDSAVYFCASALESNQPQHFGDGTRLSIL.

This clone came up a few times. At one boundary the junction diverges from the germline segment, which might be a read error. V gene TRBV7-9 combines with J gene TRBJ2-2, with D tentatively TRBD2 (6 bases). The CDR3 spans 15 residues. CDR1 and CDR2 from the germline V gene are SEHNR and FQNEAQ (reference sequence). The CDR3 loop reads CSSSRSSVNTGELFF. CDR3 nucleotide sequence: TGTTCCAGCAGCCGTTCTAGCGTAAACACCGGGGAGCTGTTTTTT.

The chain carries TRBV19 and TRBJ2-6, with TRBD1 as a possible D gene (6 bases). CDR1 and CDR2 (germline): LNHDA, SQIVND (reference sequence). The CDR3 covers 19 residues. V lost 6 bases to trimming and J lost 4 bases, with 25 bases between them. The CDR3 loop is CASSQIRGTEVSGANVLTF. The CDR3 DNA reads as TGTGCCAGTAGCCAGATAAGGGGGACGGAAGTCTCCGGGGCCAACGTCCTGACTTTC.

V and J are TRBV28 and TRBJ1-3; D is unresolved. The V end was cut by 5 bases, the J end by 4 bases, with 6 bases between. The length of the CDR3 is 12 residues. CDR1 and CDR2 (germline): MDHEN, SYDVKM. The DNA for the CDR3 is TGTGCCAGCAGTCAAGAGGGAAACACCATATATTTT. Translated, it gives CASSQEGNTIYF.

The rearrangement uses TRBV9 and TRBJ2-5; a possible D gene is TRBD1 (6 bases). Trimming cost V 2 bases and J 4 bases, with 12 bases left between them. The CDR3 runs 14 residues. Germline V gene lookup returns CDR1 SGDLS and CDR2 YYNGEE. The CDR3 DNA reads as TGTGCCAGCAGCGTCAGACTCAGGGGAGAGACCCAGTACTTC. This encodes CASSVRLRGETQYF. The whole variable domain, remainder taken from reference TRBV9 and TRBJ2-5, is DSGVTQTPKHLITATGQRVTLRCSPRSGDLSVYWYQQSLDQGLQFLIQYYNGEERAKGNILERFSAQQFPDLHSELNLSSLELGDSALYFCASSVRLRGETQYFGPGTRLLVL.

This chain links TRBV6-6 with TRBJ2-7; the match to TRBD2 covers 10 bases. The V and J ends lost 6 bases and 4 bases, in that order; junction bases with no gene match: 9. The CDR3 covers 15 residues. Germline assignment: CDR1 MNHNY and CDR2 SVGAGI (reference sequence). Written as DNA, the CDR3 is TGTGCCAGCAGAGCCAGCGGGGGGGCCTCTTACGAGCAGTACTTC. It specifies CASRASGGASYEQYF.

The chain employs TRBV30 and TRBJ2-1; 10 bases agree with TRBD2. The CDR3 contains 13 residues. The V and J ends lost 6 bases and 6 bases, in that order; junction bases with no gene match: 5. The germline CDR1 and CDR2 sequences are GTSNPN and SVGIG (reference sequence). The CDR3 loop reads CACPGLAVNEQFF. The CDR3 DNA sequence: TGTGCCTGTCCCGGACTAGCGGTCAATGAGCAGTTCTTC.

The chain has TRBV2 and TRBJ2-1; D gene unclear. Germline assignment: CDR1 SNHLY and CDR2 FYNNEI. The length of the CDR3 is 19 residues. Trimming cost V 0 bases and J 0 bases, with 18 bases left between them. CDR3 region: CASSEAPRLYNHSYNEQFF. CDR3 nucleotide sequence: TGTGCCAGCAGTGAAGCCCCAAGACTTTACAACCACTCCTACAATGAGCAGTTCTTC.

This clone came up once. This chain connects TRBV28 to TRBJ2-7; D might be TRBD1 (5 bases). In germline, CDR1 is MDHEN, CDR2 SYDVKM. Trimming stripped 6 bases from V and 6 bases from J, with 18 bases between. The CDR3 runs 14 residues. The DNA of the CDR3 is TGTGCCAGCAGCCCCCCAGGGAAAACCTCCGAGCAGTACTTC. It encodes CASSPPGKTSEQYF.

This sequence joins TRBV7-3 and TRBJ2-2; 7 bases map to TRBD1. CDR3 size: 15 residues. Germline CDR1 SGHTA, CDR2 FQGTGA. With 5 bases clipped from V and 2 bases from J, the junction kept 5 bases outside the gene matches. CDR3 in DNA: TGTGCCAGCAGCCCAGGGACAGCTAACACCGGGGAGCTGTTTTTT. Its translation: CASSPGTANTGELFF.

This chain uses TRBV5-1 with TRBJ2-2; tentative D call: TRBD1 (5 bases). V was trimmed by 3 bases and J by 3 bases, leaving 12 bases between them. The CDR3 loop spans 15 amino acids. Germline CDR1 reads SGHRS; CDR2 reads YFSETQ. The CDR3 DNA reads as TGCGCCAGCAGCTCCAGGGTTGGCGACACCGGGGAGCTGTTTTTT. Its protein product is CASSSRVGDTGELFF. Full variable domain (rest looked up from reference TRBV5-1 and TRBJ2-2): KAGVTQTPRYLIKTRGQQVTLSCSPISGHRSVSWYQQTPGQGLQFLFEYFSETQRNKGNFPGRFSGRQFSNSRSEMNVSTLELGDSALYLCASSSRVGDTGELFFGEGSRLTVL.

This clone was counted only a few times. V is TRBV18 and J is TRBJ1-2; 9 bases are a match to TRBD1. The CDR3 is made up of 14 amino acids. Germline CDR1 is KGHSH and CDR2 is LQKENI. V lost 3 bases and J lost 7; bases outside the gene matches: 6. In DNA form, the CDR3 reads TGTGCCAGCTCACCCCCCGGGACAGGGACTGGCTACACCTTC. Translating gives CASSPPGTGTGYTF.

The J gene is TRBJ2-7, the V gene TRBV4-1; D not certain. This CDR3 comprises 14 residues. V lost 2 bases to trimming and J lost 0 bases, with 8 bases between them. Germline-derived CDR1 and CDR2 are MGHRA and YSYEKL. The CDR3: CASSQRLSSYEQYF. In DNA, the CDR3 is TGCGCCAGCAGCCAACGACTTAGCTCCTACGAGCAGTACTTC.

This rearrangement joins TRBV4-1 to TRBJ2-7, with 7 bases that match TRBD1. J gave up 3 bases and V 4 bases, and 9 bases lay outside the gene matches. Germline loops: CDR1 MGHRA, CDR2 YSYEKL. The CDR3 spans 15 residues. This chain's CDR3 is CASSPTTGTIYEQYF. The CDR3 coding sequence is TGCGCCAGCAGCCCGACGACAGGGACAATCTACGAGCAGTACTTC.

This clone showed up just a few times. The chain combines TRBV29-1 with TRBJ1-1; tentative D call: TRBD1 (6 bases). Germline V gene lookup returns CDR1 SQVTM and CDR2 ANQGSEA. Trimming removed 5 bases at V and 7 bases at J, with 14 bases between. This CDR3 has 12 residues. Written as DNA, the CDR3 is TGCAGCGTTTACCTCCGACAGGATGAAGCTTTCTTT. This encodes CSVYLRQDEAFF.

This rearrangement joins TRBV7-7 to TRBJ2-2; 8 bases agree with TRBD2. From germline, CDR1 is SSHAT and CDR2 FNYEAQ (reference sequence). The V gene end was trimmed by 6 bases and the J gene end by 4 bases; junction bases not matched to a gene: 7. The CDR3 covers 15 residues. As DNA, the CDR3 is TGTGCCAGCAGTCCCGGGACTAGTCGCACCGGGGAGCTGTTTTTT. It specifies CASSPGTSRTGELFF.

The V call is TRBV18, the J call TRBJ1-4; D remains ambiguous. Germline V gene lookup returns CDR1 KGHSH and CDR2 LQKENI. V shed 0 bases and J shed 3 bases, with 8 bases lying between them. This CDR3 region has 15 residues. The CDR3 DNA sequence: TGTGCCAGCTCACCACCGTCAGAGGCTAATGAAAAACTGTTTTTT. Amino acids: CASSPPSEANEKLFF.